This T cell receptor beta chain was recovered during a study of cytomegalovirus exposure and HLA in healthy donors. The method was immunoSEQ multiplex PCR; TCRdb's version includes in-frame clones alone and lacks a portion of them. This sample yields under 200,000 clones, of which 65% to 90% are seen a single time; around 2.1% belongs to the top ten. The CDR3 contains 17 residues. The germline gives CDR1 SGHTA, CDR2 FQGNSA. The V gene end was trimmed by 4 bases and the J gene end by 3 bases; junction bases not matched to a gene: 11. This receptor was identified in a young woman in good health and CMV-seronegative. This chain joins TRBV7-2 and TRBJ2-1, with 8 positions matching TRBD2. What was sequenced was PBMCs. Here the CDR3 reads CASSSGVEREFYNEQFF. The CDR3, as DNA: TGTGCCAGCAGCTCGGGGGTGGAGCGGGAGTTCTACAATGAGCAGTTCTTC.